The next 10 T cell receptor beta chains were all read from a single sample in a study of Tregs in tolerant kidney transplant recipients. Sequencing used immunoSEQ multiplex PCR; TCRdb keeps in-frame clones, though not all of them. This repertoire shows some 21,000 clones, roughly 80% found once; its top ten account for 20% to 30%. Related graft donors supplied nonmyeloablative bone marrow transplants, and mixed chimerism was transient. Sequenced material: CD8+ T cells from blood (PBMCs), taken 6 months after the transplant. These receptors were obtained from a human patient who received a combined kidney and bone marrow transplant. The graft donor may have contributed some T cells.

By sample fraction, this clone is medium-sized. V usage is TRBV4-1 and J usage is TRBJ2-5; D is unclear. The CDR3 covers 12 residues. Trimming stripped 4 bases from V and 5 bases from J, with 8 bases between. Germline V gene lookup returns CDR1 MGHRA and CDR2 YSYEKL. The CDR3 DNA is TGCGCCAGCAGCCCCAACCGGGAGACCCAGTACTTC. Its translation is CASSPNRETQYF.

Points on this clone: The junction and the germline gene differ at one end; a read error may be behind it. The chain links TRBV2 to TRBJ2-2, with 9 bases fitting TRBD2. The CDR3 runs 17 residues. From germline, CDR1 is SNHLY and CDR2 FYNNEI. The CDR3: CASIETGSGRDTGELFF. CDR3 DNA sequence: TGTGCCAGCATTGAAACGGGTAGCGGGAGAGACACCGGGGAGCTGTTTTTT.

The chain recombines TRBV20-1 with TRBJ2-7; no clear D gene. This CDR3 spans 11 amino acids. V was clipped by 2 bases and J by 4 bases, with 6 bases between them. CDR1 and CDR2 from the germline V gene are DFQATT and SNEGSKA (reference sequence). The CDR3 region is CSARINYEQYF. The DNA of the CDR3 is TGCAGTGCTAGAATCAATTACGAGCAGTACTTC.

This chain connects TRBV30 to TRBJ2-1; 9 bases are a match to TRBD2. Per the germline V gene, CDR1 is GTSNPN and CDR2 is SVGIG (reference sequence). The CDR3 runs 15 residues. V trimming: 2 bases; J trimming: 3 bases; junction bases outside the gene matches: 5. The CDR3 loop reads CAWSKLAGVYNEQFF. Written as DNA, the CDR3 is TGTGCCTGGAGTAAATTAGCGGGAGTCTACAATGAGCAGTTCTTC.

This clone was picked up one time. At one of its ends the junction is not consistent with the germline gene, which may arise from a read error. Other DNA sequences in this sample translate to the same CDR3. The chain links TRBV28 to TRBJ1-1, with D perhaps matching TRBD1 (5 bases). In germline, CDR1 is MDHEN, CDR2 SYDVKM. CDR3 length: 15 amino acids. The CDR3, as DNA: TGCGCCAGCAGCATGAGCGAGGAGGGGTTCACTGAAGCTTTCTTT. Its protein product is CASSMSEEGFTEAFF.

This clone was recorded only once. The junction and the germline gene differ at one end; a read error may be behind it. This CDR3 is also generated by other DNA sequences in the sample. The chain employs TRBV4-3 and TRBJ2-7; no firm D call. The length of the CDR3 is 15 residues. CDR1 and CDR2 from the germline V gene are LGHNA and YSLEER. The CDR3 nucleotides read TGCGCCAGCAGCCAGGGCCTCGGTGAACTCTACGAGCAATACTTC. It yields the protein CASSQGLGELYEQYF.

The genes are TRBV30 and TRBJ2-3, with D tentatively TRBD1 (6 bases). With 6 bases removed from V and 8 bases from J, the gap between germline ends came to 12 bases. CDR1 is GTSNPN, CDR2 SVGIG, per germline (reference sequence). The CDR3 totals 11 residues. This CDR3 reads CACLQGGTQYF. In DNA, the CDR3 is TGTGCCTGTCTCCAAGGGGGTACGCAGTATTTT.

The rearrangement uses TRBV5-6 and TRBJ2-1; D not certain. CDR3 size: 16 residues. The germline gives CDR1 SGHDT, CDR2 YYEEEE. The ends were cut back, 4 bases at V and 2 bases at J, with 16 bases in the middle. CDR3 region: CASSPKPNRAYNEQFF. CDR3 sequence (DNA): TGTGCCAGCAGCCCAAAACCAAACCGAGCCTACAATGAGCAGTTCTTC.

The V call is TRBV9, the J call TRBJ2-7, with a tentative D call TRBD2 (6 bases). Germline-derived CDR1 and CDR2 are SGDLS and YYNGEE. V lost 2 bases, J lost 3 bases, and 9 bases lay in between. This CDR3 comprises 13 residues. In nucleotides, the CDR3 is TGTGCCAGCAGCGTTGGGGAGGACTACGAGCAGTACTTC. Amino acids: CASSVGEDYEQYF.

The V call is TRBV4-3, the J call TRBJ2-7, with D possibly matching TRBD1 (6 bases). This CDR3 contains 14 residues. Germline V gene data show CDR1 as LGHNA and CDR2 as YSLEER. Trimming pared 4 bases from V and 0 bases from J, leaving 10 bases between. The CDR3 sequence: CASSPRTVSYEQYF. As DNA, the CDR3 is TGCGCCAGCAGCCCCAGGACAGTCTCCTACGAGCAGTACTTC.